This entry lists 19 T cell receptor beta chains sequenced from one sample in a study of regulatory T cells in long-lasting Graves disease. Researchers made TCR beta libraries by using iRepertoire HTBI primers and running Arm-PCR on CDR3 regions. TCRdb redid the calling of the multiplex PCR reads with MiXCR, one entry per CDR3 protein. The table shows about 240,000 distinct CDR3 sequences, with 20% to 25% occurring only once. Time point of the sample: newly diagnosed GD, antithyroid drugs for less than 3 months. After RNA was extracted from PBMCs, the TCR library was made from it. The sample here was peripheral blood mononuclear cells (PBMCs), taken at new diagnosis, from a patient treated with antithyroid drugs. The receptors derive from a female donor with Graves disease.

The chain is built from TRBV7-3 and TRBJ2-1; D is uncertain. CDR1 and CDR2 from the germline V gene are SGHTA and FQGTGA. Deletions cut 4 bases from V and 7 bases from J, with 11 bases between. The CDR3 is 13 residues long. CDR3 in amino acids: CASSSYSMNEQFF. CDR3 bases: TGTGCCAGCAGCTCCTATAGCATGAATGAGCAGTTCTTC.

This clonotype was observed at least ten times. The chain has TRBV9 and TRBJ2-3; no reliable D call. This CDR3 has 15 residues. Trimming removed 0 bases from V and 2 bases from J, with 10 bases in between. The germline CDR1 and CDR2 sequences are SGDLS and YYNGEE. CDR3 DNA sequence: TGTGCCAGCAGCGTAGCTATCCTCCACACAGATACGCAGTATTTT. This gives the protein CASSVAILHTDTQYF.

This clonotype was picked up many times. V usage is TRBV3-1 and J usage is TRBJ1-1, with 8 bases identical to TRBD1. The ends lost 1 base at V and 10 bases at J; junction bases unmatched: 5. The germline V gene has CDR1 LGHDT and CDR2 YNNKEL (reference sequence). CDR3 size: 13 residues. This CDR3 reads CASSQGSRGRAFF. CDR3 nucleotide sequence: TGTGCCAGCAGCCAAGGGTCCAGGGGGCGAGCTTTCTTT.

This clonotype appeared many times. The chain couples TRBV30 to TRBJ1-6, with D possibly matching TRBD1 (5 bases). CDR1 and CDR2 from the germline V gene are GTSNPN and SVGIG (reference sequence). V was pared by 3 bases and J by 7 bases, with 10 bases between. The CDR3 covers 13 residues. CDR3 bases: TGTGCCTGGAGCCACCCAGGGAATTCACCCCTCCACTTT. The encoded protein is CAWSHPGNSPLHF.

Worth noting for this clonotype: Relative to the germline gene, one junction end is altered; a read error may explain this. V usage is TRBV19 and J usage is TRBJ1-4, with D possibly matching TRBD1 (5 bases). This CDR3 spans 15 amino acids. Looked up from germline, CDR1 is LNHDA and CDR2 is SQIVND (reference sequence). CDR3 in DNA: TGTGCCAGCACAAGCCAGGGAGGCACTAATGAAAAACTGTCTTTT. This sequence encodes CASTSQGGTNEKLSF. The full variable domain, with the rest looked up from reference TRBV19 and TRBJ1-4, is DGGITQSPKYLFRKEGQNVTLSCEQNLNHDAMYWYRQDPGQGLRLIYYSQIVNDFQKGDIAEGYSVSREKKESFPLTVTSAQKNPTAFYLCASTSQGGTNEKLSFGSGTQLSVL.

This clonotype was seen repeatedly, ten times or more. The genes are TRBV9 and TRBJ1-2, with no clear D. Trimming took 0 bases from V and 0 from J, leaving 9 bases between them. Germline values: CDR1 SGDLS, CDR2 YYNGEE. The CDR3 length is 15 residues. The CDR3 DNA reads TGTGCCAGCAGCGTAGGGAGAGTCTCTAACTATGGCTACACCTTC. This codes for CASSVGRVSNYGYTF.

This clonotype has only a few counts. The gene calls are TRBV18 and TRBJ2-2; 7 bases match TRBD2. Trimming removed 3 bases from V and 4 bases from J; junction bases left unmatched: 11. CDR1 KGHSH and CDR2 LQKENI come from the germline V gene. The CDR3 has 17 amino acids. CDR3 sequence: CASSPQAGMSGTGELFF. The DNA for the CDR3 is TGTGCCAGCTCACCCCAAGCGGGGATGTCCGGCACCGGGGAGCTGTTTTTT.

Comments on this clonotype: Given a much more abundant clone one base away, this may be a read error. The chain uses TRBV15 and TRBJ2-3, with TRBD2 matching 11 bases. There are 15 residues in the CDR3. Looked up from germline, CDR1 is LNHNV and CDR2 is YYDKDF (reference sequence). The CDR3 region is CAASEVAGGLDTQYF. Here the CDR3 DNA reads TGTGCCGCCAGCGAGGTAGCGGGGGGGTTAGATACGCAGTATTTT.

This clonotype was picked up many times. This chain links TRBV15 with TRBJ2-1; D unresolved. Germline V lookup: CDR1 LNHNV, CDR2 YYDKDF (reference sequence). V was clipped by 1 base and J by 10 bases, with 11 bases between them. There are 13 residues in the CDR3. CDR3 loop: CATSRGRLEEQFF. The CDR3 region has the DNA TGTGCCACCAGCAGAGGAAGGCTGGAGGAGCAGTTCTTC.

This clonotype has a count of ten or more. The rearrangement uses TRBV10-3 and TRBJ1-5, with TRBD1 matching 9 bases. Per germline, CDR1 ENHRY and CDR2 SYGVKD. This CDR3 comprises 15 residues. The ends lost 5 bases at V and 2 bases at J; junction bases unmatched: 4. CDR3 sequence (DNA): TGTGCCATCAGTCCGGGACAGGGTGGCAATCAGCCCCAGCATTTT. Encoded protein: CAISPGQGGNQPQHF.

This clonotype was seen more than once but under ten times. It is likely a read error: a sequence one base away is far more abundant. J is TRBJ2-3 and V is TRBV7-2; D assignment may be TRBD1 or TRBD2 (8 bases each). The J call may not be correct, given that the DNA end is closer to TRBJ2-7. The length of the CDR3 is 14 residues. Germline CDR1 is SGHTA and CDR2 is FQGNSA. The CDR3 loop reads CAGSGRQGQYEQYF. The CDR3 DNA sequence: TGTGCCGGCAGCGGGAGACAGGGGCAATACGAGCAGTACTTC.

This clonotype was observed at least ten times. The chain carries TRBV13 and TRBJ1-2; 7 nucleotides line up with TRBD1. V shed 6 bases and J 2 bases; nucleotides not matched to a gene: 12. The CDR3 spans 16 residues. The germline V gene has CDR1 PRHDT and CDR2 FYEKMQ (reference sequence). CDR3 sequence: CASSFRDSLTNYGYTF. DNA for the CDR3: TGTGCCAGCAGTTTCCGGGACAGCTTAACCAACTATGGCTACACCTTC.

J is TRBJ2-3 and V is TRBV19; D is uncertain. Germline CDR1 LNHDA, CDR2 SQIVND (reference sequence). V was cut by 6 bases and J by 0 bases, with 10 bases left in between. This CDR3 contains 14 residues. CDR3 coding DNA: TGTGCCAGTAGGGCCCAGACCAGCACAGATACGCAGTATTTT. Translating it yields CASRAQTSTDTQYF. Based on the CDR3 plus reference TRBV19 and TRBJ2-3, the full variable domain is DGGITQSPKYLFRKEGQNVTLSCEQNLNHDAMYWYRQDPGQGLRLIYYSQIVNDFQKGDIAEGYSVSREKKESFPLTVTSAQKNPTAFYLCASRAQTSTDTQYFGPGTRLTVL.

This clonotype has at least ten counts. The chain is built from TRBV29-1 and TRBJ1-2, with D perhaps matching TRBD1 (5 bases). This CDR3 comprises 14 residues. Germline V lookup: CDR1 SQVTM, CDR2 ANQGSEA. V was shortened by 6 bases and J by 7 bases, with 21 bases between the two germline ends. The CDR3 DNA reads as TGCAGCGTCCTACCTATTTATGACAGCGGTGGCTACACCTTC. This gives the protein CSVLPIYDSGGYTF.

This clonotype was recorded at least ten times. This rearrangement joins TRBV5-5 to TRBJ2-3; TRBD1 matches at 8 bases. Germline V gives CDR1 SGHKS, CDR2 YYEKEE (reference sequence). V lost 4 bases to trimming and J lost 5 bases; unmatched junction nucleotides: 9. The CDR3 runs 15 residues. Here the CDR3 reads CASSRPTGAGDTQYF. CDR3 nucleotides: TGTGCCAGCAGCCGACCGACAGGGGCGGGAGATACGCAGTATTTT.

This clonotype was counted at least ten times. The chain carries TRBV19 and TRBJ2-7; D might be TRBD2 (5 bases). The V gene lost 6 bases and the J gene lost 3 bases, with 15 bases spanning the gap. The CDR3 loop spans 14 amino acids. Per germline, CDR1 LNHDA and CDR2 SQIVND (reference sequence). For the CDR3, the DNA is TGTGCCAGTAGACGGACGGGGTCGGGCTACGAGCAGTACTTC. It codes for CASRRTGSGYEQYF.

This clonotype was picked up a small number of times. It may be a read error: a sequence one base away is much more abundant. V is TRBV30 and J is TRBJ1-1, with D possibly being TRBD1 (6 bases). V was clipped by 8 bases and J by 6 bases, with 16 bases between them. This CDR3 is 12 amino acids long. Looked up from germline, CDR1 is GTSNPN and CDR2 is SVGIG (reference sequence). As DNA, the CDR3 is TGTGCCAGGGGGGGCATAGAAGCTGAAGCTTTCTTT. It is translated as CARGGIEAEAFF.

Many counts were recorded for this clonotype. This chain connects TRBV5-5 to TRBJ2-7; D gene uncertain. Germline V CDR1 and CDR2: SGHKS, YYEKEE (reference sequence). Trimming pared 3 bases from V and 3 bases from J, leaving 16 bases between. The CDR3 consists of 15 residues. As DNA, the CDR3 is TGTGCCAGCAGCTGGGCCCGAGGCGAAAGCTACGAGCAGTACTTC. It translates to CASSWARGESYEQYF.

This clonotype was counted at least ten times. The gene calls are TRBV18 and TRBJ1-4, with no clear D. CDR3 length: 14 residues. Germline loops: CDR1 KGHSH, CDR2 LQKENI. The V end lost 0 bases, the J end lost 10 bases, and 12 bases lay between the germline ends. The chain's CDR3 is CASSPPDGRRKLFF. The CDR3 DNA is TGTGCCAGCTCACCACCAGACGGTCGGAGAAAACTGTTTTTT.